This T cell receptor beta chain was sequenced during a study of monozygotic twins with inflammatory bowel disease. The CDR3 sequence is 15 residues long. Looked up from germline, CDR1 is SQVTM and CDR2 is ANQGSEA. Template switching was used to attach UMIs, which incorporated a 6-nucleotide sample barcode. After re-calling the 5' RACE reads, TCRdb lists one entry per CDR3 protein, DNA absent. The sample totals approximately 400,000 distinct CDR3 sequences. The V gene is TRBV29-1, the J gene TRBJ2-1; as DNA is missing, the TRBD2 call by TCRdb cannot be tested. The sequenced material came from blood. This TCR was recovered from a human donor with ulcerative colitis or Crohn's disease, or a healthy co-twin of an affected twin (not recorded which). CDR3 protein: CSAARGTTSYNEQFF.